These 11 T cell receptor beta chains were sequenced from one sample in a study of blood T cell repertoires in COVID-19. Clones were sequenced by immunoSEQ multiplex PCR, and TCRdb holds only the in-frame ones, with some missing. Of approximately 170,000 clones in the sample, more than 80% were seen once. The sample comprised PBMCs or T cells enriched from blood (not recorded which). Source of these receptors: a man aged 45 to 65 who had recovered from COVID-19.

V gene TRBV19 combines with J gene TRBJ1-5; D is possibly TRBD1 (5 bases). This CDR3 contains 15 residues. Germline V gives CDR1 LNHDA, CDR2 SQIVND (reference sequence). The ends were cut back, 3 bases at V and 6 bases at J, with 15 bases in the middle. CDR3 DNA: TGTGCCAGTAGTATCAGGAGCAGGGCAGGTCAGCCCCAGCATTTT. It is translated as CASSIRSRAGQPQHF.

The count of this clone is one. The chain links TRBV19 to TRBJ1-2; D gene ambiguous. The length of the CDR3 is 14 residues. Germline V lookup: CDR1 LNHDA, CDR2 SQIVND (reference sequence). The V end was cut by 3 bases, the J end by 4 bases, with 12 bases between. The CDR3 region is CASSMNGPSYGYTF. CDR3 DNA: TGTGCCAGTAGTATGAATGGGCCCTCCTATGGCTACACCTTC.

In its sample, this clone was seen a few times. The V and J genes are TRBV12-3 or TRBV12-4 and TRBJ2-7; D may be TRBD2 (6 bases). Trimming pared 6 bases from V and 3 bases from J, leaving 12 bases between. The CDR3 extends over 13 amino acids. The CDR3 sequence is CASRLAASYEQYF. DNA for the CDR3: TGTGCCAGCAGACTAGCTGCGAGCTACGAGCAGTACTTC.

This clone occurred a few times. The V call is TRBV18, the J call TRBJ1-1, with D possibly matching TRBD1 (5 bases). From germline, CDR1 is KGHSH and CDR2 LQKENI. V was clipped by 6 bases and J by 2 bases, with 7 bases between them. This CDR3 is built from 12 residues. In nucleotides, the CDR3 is TGTGCCAGCTCGGGGCCAAACACTGAAGCTTTCTTT. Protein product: CASSGPNTEAFF. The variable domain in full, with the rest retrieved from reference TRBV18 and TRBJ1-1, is NAGVMQNPRHLVRRRGQEARLRCSPMKGHSHVYWYRQLPEEGLKFMVYLQKENIIDESGMPKERFSAEFPKEGPSILRIQQVVRGDSAAYFCASSGPNTEAFFGQGTRLTVV.

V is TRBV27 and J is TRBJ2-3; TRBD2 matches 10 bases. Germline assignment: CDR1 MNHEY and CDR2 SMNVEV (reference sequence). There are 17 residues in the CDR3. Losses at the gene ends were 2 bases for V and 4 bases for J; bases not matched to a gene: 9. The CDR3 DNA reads TGTGCCAGCAGTTTAAGCGGAGCGGGGGGGCGCCCAGATACGCAGTATTTT. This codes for CASSLSGAGGRPDTQYF.

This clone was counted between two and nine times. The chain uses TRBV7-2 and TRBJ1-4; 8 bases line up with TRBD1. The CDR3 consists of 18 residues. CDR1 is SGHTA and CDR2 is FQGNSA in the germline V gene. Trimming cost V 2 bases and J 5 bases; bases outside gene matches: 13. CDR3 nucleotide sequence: TGTGCCAGCAGCTTAAGGGGGCGGGACAGGATGGGGAATGAAAAACTGTTTTTT. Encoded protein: CASSLRGRDRMGNEKLFF.

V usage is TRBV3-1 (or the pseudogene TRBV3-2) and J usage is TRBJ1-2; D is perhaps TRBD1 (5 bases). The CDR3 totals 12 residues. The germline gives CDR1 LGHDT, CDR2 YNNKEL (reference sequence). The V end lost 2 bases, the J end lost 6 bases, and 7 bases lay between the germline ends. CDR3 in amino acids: CASSQQGNGYTF. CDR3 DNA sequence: TGTGCCAGCAGCCAACAGGGAAATGGCTACACCTTC.

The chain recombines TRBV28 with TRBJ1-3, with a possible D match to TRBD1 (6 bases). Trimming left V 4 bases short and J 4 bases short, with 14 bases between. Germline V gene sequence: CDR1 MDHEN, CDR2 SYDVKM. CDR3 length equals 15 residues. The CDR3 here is CASSSTGLYGNTIYF. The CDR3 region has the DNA TGTGCCAGCAGTTCTACAGGGCTATACGGAAACACCATATATTTT.

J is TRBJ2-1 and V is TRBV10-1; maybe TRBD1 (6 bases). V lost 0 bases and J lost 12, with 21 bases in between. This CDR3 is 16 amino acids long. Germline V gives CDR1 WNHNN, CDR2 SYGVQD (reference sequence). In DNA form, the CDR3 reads TGCGCCAGCAGTGAGTCGCGCAGGGGAAGTAAGGACTCGCAGTTCTTC. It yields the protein CASSESRRGSKDSQFF.

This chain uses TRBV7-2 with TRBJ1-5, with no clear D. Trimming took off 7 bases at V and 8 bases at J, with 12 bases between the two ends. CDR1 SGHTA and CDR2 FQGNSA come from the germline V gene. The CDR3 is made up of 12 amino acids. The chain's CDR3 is CASTQLGEPQHF. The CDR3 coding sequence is TGTGCCAGCACCCAATTAGGAGAGCCCCAGCATTTT. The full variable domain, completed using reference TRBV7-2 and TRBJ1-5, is GAGVSQSPSNKVTEKGKDVELRCDPISGHTALYWYRQSLGQGLEFLIYFQGNSAPDKSGLPSDRFSAERTGGSVSTLTIQRTQQEDSAVYLCASTQLGEPQHFGDGTRLSIL.

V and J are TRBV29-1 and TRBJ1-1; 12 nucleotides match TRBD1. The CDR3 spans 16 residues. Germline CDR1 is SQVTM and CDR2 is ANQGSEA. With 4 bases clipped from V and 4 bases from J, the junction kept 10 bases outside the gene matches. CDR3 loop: CSVAPKRDRGPTEAFF. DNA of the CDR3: TGCAGCGTTGCCCCTAAAAGGGACAGGGGGCCCACTGAAGCTTTCTTT.